The TCR beta chain described here comes from a study of T cells in Graves' hyperthyroidism and ophthalmopathy. Study-wide background: At initial diagnosis, before any treatment had begun, peripheral blood was obtained.

Study results and limitations: Most clonotypes expanded in thyroid above 0.001 were likewise present in blood.

The ends were cut back, 10 bases at V and 4 bases at J, with 13 bases in the middle. The CDR3 runs 12 residues. Germline V lookup: CDR1 MNHNS, CDR2 SASEGT. Researchers took RNA transcripts and amplified the TCR beta CDR3 regions from them. HTBI primers were the set used in a first-round RT-PCR of the TCR CDR3. TCRdb re-derived calls from the multiplex PCR reads in MiXCR, one entry per CDR3 protein. The sample gives approximately 720,000 distinct CDR3 sequences, roughly a sixth of which show up once; about a sixth is in the top ten. This clonotype was seen repeatedly, ten times or more. Its antigen is not identified. Researchers barred patients who had uncontrolled infection, other autoimmune disease, pregnancy or lactation. Clinical symptoms, serum thyroxine and TRAb, thyroid ultrasound and orbital computed tomography together formed the diagnostic basis.

The rearrangement uses TRBV6-1 and TRBJ2-5; D perhaps matches TRBD1 (6 bases). Sequencing used blood. The receptor was isolated from a woman aged 45-65 years with Graves' hyperthyroidism that later progressed to Graves' ophthalmopathy. The DNA for the CDR3 is TGTGCCACACAGGGCCCGGGAGAGACCCAGTACTTC. It specifies CATQGPGETQYF.